The clone carrying this TCR beta chain was found a few times. Tagging with unique molecular identifiers was applied to individual cDNA molecules. TCRdb re-analysed the 5' RACE reads in MiXCR, keeping a single row per CDR3 protein. The table lists under 35,000 distinct CDR3 sequences, about 4.9% of them singletons. The data derive from a study of early T cells in non-severe SARS-CoV-2 infection. Looking at the study overall: The study sequenced bulk RNA from unsorted whole blood, with chains unpaired.

The trim removed 6 bases at V and 4 bases at J, leaving 7 bases unmatched. This CDR3 spans 15 amino acids. Germline CDR1 and CDR2: MNHEY and SVGAGI. This receptor was obtained from an adult who was a healthcare worker with PCR-confirmed SARS-CoV-2 infection or an uninfected control (not recorded which). The chain uses TRBV6-5 and TRBJ2-1, with 9 positions matching TRBD2. Sequenced input: whole blood. The CDR3 region has the DNA TGTGCCAGCAGGCGACTAGCGGCTAATTACAATGAGCAGTTCTTC. Translation gives CASRRLAANYNEQFF.